This TCR beta chain came from a study of beta chain features in type 1 diabetes. This clone was detected a few times. Its specificity is unknown. Of the isolated RNA, all was reverse transcribed, and so the sequenced material was expressed TCRB transcripts. The protocol was immunoSEQ multiplex PCR, while the TCRdb copy is restricted to in-frame clones and leaves out a portion. The sample includes approximately 330,000 clones, approximately 10% of them seen just once. Overall study findings and caveats: Cells with high TCR expression could be over-represented when cDNA is sequenced.

Trimming left V 7 bases short and J 2 bases short, with 15 bases between. Germline V gene data show CDR1 as SGHNT and CDR2 as YYREEE (reference sequence). The CDR3 is made up of 14 amino acids. Specimen: naive CD4+ T cells from blood. This TCR derives from a woman aged 25 to 39 in good health. The V gene is TRBV5-4, the J gene TRBJ1-2; tentative D call: TRBD1 (6 bases). This chain's CDR3 is CASSTGQRNYGYTF. Written as DNA, the CDR3 is TGTGCCAGCTCCACCGGACAGAGAAACTATGGCTACACCTTC. Based on the CDR3 plus reference TRBV5-4 and TRBJ1-2, the full variable domain is ETGVTQSPTHLIKTRGQQVTLRCSSQSGHNTVSWYQQALGQGPQFIFQYYREEENGRGNFPPRFSGLQFPNYSSELNVNALELDDSALYLCASSTGQRNYGYTFGSGTRLTVV.